These T cell receptor beta chains were read from a single sample in a study of CXCR3-negative and CXCR3-positive naive CD8 T cells. TCRdb re-called the 5' RACE reads and catalogs CDR3 proteins one per entry, DNA excluded. The data show 85,000 to 120,000 distinct CDR3 sequences, and the top ten clones hold more than 0.3%. The material sequenced was naive CXCR3+ CD8+ T cells from blood. The receptors were sampled from a human donor in good health. Some clones in this sample may be carry-over from other donors' samples. The CDR3 runs from the conserved cysteine through the conserved F or W. Fields, in order: CDR3 protein, V gene, J gene.

cdr3_aa: CASSSPSGLTDTQYF
v_call: TRBV7-2
j_call: TRBJ2-3

cdr3_aa: CASSQYGGDGLNEQFF
v_call: TRBV7-3
j_call: TRBJ2-1

cdr3_aa: CASSQDSSSAYEQYF
v_call: TRBV3-1
j_call: TRBJ2-7

cdr3_aa: CAWRPEERMNTEAFF
v_call: TRBV30
j_call: TRBJ1-1

cdr3_aa: CAWTTGRDEKLFF
v_call: TRBV30
j_call: TRBJ1-4

cdr3_aa: CSVGQDAGANVLTF
v_call: TRBV29-1
j_call: TRBJ2-6

cdr3_aa: CASSQGDTGELFF
v_call: TRBV3-1
j_call: TRBJ2-2

cdr3_aa: CAISEPPGREDRVSYEQYF
v_call: TRBV10-3
j_call: TRBJ2-7

cdr3_aa: CASSLQGGEQFF
v_call: TRBV27
j_call: TRBJ2-1

cdr3_aa: CASSPGYANTGELFF
v_call: TRBV7-9
j_call: TRBJ2-2

cdr3_aa: CSVEVRGLQETQYF
v_call: TRBV29-1
j_call: TRBJ2-5

cdr3_aa: CAISETRDDNFYNEQFF
v_call: TRBV10-3
j_call: TRBJ2-1

cdr3_aa: CASSPFGGGAETQYF
v_call: TRBV11-2
j_call: TRBJ2-5

cdr3_aa: CASSPAGGSYNEQFF
v_call: TRBV18
j_call: TRBJ2-1

cdr3_aa: CASSTPPTGGFYEQYF
v_call: TRBV7-9
j_call: TRBJ2-7

cdr3_aa: CASSPYRGQEETQYF
v_call: TRBV6-5
j_call: TRBJ2-5